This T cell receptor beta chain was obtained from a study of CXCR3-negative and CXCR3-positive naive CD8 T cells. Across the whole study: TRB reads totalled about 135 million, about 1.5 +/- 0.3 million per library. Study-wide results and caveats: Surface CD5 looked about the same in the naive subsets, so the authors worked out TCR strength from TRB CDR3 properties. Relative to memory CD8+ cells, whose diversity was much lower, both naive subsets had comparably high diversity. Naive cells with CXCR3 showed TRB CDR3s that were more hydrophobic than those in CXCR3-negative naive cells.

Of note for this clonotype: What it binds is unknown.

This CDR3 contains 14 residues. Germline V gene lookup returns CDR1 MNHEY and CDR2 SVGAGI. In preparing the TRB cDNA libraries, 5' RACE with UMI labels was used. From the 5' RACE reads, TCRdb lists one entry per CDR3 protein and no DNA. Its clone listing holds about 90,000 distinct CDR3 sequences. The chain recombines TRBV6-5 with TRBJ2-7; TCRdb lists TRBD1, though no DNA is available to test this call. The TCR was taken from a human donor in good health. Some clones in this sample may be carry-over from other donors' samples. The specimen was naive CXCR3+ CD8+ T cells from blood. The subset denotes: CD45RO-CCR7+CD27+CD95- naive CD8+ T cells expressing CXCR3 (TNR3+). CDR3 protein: CASSSPGQLYEQYF.